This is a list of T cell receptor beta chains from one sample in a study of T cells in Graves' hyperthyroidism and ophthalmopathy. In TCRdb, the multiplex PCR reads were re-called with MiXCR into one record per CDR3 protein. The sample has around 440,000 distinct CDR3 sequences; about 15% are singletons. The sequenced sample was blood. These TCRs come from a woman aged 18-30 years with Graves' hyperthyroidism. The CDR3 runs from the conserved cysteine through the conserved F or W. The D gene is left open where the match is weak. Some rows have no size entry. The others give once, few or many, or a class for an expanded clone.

TGTGCCAGCAGTGACCCGGGACAGGGCGGGTCGTACGAGCAGTACTTC	CASSDPGQGGSYEQYF	TRBD1	16	TRBJ2-7	many	TRBV2
TGTGCCAGCAGCCAAACGGCCACAGATACGCAGTATTTT	CASSQTATDTQYF	-	13	TRBJ2-3	many	TRBV3-1
TGCAGTGCTAGAAGGCCGGGCACCAATTCACCCCTCCACTTT	CSARRPGTNSPLHF	-	14	TRBJ1-6	many	TRBV20-1
TGTGCCAGCAGCTTAAATTCGAGACAGGGGTACTCTAGGGGCTACACCTTC	CASSLNSRQGYSRGYTF	TRBD1	17	TRBJ1-2	once	TRBV7-2
TGTGCCAGTTCACCATCGGGGTCAGTGGGCTACACCTTC	CASSPSGSVGYTF	-	13	TRBJ1-2	many	TRBV19
TGTGCCACCAGCAGGGACAGGATTAATGAAAAACTGTTTTTT	CATSRDRINEKLFF	TRBD1	14	TRBJ1-4	-	TRBV15
TGTGCCAGCAGTATCGGGACAGGGAACACTGAAGCTTTCTTT	CASSIGTGNTEAFF	TRBD1	14	TRBJ1-1	many	TRBV6-1
TGCGCCAGCAGCGAGGCTGCCTACAATGAGCAGTTCTTC	CASSEAAYNEQFF	-	13	TRBJ2-1	few	TRBV5-1
TGTGCCACCAGTGCCCAGGGGAACACTGAAGCTTTCTTT	CATSAQGNTEAFF	-	13	TRBJ1-1	many	TRBV24-1
TGTGCCAGCAGCTTTGACTCTAGCGGACTTACCTACGAGCAGTACTTC	CASSFDSSGLTYEQYF	TRBD2	16	TRBJ2-7	many	TRBV7-8
TGTGCCAGCTCACCGGACAGACACGAAAAACTGTTTTTT	CASSPDRHEKLFF	-	13	TRBJ1-4	many	TRBV18
TGTGCCAGCTCACGCGGACAGGGCGGCGATGGCTACACCTTC	CASSRGQGGDGYTF	TRBD1	14	TRBJ1-2	-	TRBV18
TGTGCCAGCAGCTACCAACTAGCGGGGCGCACAGATACGCAGTATTTT	CASSYQLAGRTDTQYF	TRBD2	16	TRBJ2-3	many	TRBV7-3
TGTGCCAGCAGCTTTTTAACCTATAATCCCTACACCTTC	CASSFLTYNPYTF	-	13	TRBJ1-2	few	TRBV7-9
TGTGCCAGTAGTCTCACGCGGACAGGGGGCGATAGTGGCTACACCTTC	CASSLTRTGGDSGYTF	TRBD1	16	TRBJ1-2	-	TRBV19